These 2 T cell receptor beta chains were all obtained from the same sample, sequenced in a study of human T cells and chemical hapten exposure. TCRdb independently ran MiXCR on the RACE reads; one entry per CDR3 protein. The table lists about 360,000 distinct CDR3 sequences, nearly 5% of them singletons, with under 3% in the top ten. Time point here: patch test 1, 2 weeks after DPC sensitization. Treatment of the sample: therapeutic diphenylcyclopropenone sensitization with weekly scalp DPC. The sample in question was whole blood, obtained in connection with sensitization to the hapten diphenylcyclopropenone (DPC). The receptors stem from a woman between 50 and 59 years old with alopecia areata. Some clones in this sample may be carry-over from other donors' samples.

This clonotype has a count of ten or more. The chain is built from TRBV29-1 and TRBJ2-3; TRBD2 matches 7 bases. This CDR3 region has 12 residues. Trimming removed 8 bases from V and 4 bases from J; junction bases left unmatched: 6. The V gene's germline CDR1 is SQVTM and CDR2 ANQGSEA. CDR3 in amino acids: CSLRGRADTQYF. The CDR3 region has the DNA TGCAGCCTTCGGGGGAGGGCAGATACGCAGTATTTT.

The chain is built from TRBV6-2 or TRBV6-3 and TRBJ2-1; tentative D call: TRBD2 (5 bases). The CDR3 length is 14 residues. Trimming removed 7 bases from V and 7 bases from J, with 17 bases in between. Germline CDR1 and CDR2: MNHEY and SVGEGT. The DNA for the CDR3 is TGTGCCAGCACCTTAACTAGGTTGGGGAATGAGCAGTTCTTC. The encoded protein is CASTLTRLGNEQFF.